This is a list of T cell receptor beta chains from one sample in a study of T cell responses to AZD1222 COVID-19 vaccine. The method was immunoSEQ multiplex PCR; TCRdb's version includes in-frame clones alone and lacks a portion of them. The profile shows about 100,000 clones, roughly 84% of them singletons. Sequencing was performed on peripheral blood, taken on day 0 of AZD1222 vaccination. The receptors stem from an adult in good health. Each CDR3 is given with its conserved first and last residue. A D gene is named only where the DNA matches it firmly. For some rows the clone size is stated as once, few or many, or as a class when expanded; others skip it.

j_gene	abundance	d_gene	v_gene	CDR3nt	CDR3aa
TRBJ1-4	.	.	TRBV27	TGTGCCAGCAGTCCCTACCGGGACGGTGAAAAACTGTTTTTT	CASSPYRDGEKLFF
TRBJ2-7	.	TRBD2	TRBV5-1	TGCGCCAGCAGCCCCGGGACTAGCGGGAGTATAACCTACGAGCAGTACTTC	CASSPGTSGSITYEQYF
TRBJ1-6	.	.	TRBV5-1	TGCGCCAGCAGCCCAGGACGCCGAGATTCACCCCTCCACTTT	CASSPGRRDSPLHF
TRBJ1-4	medium-sized	TRBD1	TRBV11-2	TGTGCCAGCAGCTCCAAAACCGGGACAGGGGGTGAAAAACTGTTTTTT	CASSSKTGTGGEKLFF
TRBJ1-4	.	.	TRBV19	TGTGCCAGTGGCCCACCGGGGACTAATGAAAAACTGTTTTTT	CASGPPGTNEKLFF
TRBJ2-7	.	TRBD2	TRBV4-3	TGCGCCAGCAGCCAAGCGCGGGAGTATTTCTACGAGCAGTACTTC	CASSQAREYFYEQYF
TRBJ1-3	.	.	TRBV5-1	TGCGCCAGCAGCTTCGACAGCAGCTCTGGAAACACCATATATTTT	CASSFDSSSGNTIYF
TRBJ1-2	.	.	TRBV21-1	TGTGCCAGCAGCAAATCCCGCCAGGGGAGGGGCTACACCTTC	CASSKSRQGRGYTF
TRBJ2-2	.	.	TRBV5-4	TGTGCCAGCCGCCACGGACAGCAAAACACCGGGGAGCTGTTTTTT	CASRHGQQNTGELFF
TRBJ2-3	.	TRBD2	TRBV9	TGTGCCAGCAGCGTAGGCGGACTAGCGGGAGGTACCACAGATACGCAGTATTTT	CASSVGGLAGGTTDTQYF
TRBJ1-5	.	TRBD1	TRBV5-8	TGTGCCAGCAGCTCCCTTTCGTTGACAGGGGAACAGCCCCAGCATTTT	CASSSLSLTGEQPQHF
TRBJ1-2	.	.	TRBV19	TGTGCCAGTAGTAGCGTTGGGGCTTTACTGAGTGGCTACACCTTC	CASSSVGALLSGYTF
TRBJ1-4	.	TRBD1	TRBV28	TGTGCCAGCAGTCCGGACAGGGACTTAGGTGAAAAACTGTTTTTT	CASSPDRDLGEKLFF
TRBJ2-1	once	TRBD2	TRBV5-4	TGTGCCAGCAGCCAGTCCGGGACTAGCTTTAATGAGCAGTTCTTC	CASSQSGTSFNEQFF
TRBJ2-2	.	TRBD2	TRBV5-4	TGTGCCAGCAGCTTGGAAGGTTGGCGGGAGGCCGGGGAGCTGTTTTTT	CASSLEGWREAGELFF
TRBJ1-6	.	.	TRBV6-4	TGTGCCAGCAGTGACTCCTCTGGCCTCCTCCACTTT	CASSDSSGLLHF
TRBJ2-1	.	.	TRBV28	TGTGCCAGCAGGTACAGTCCCTACAATGAGCAGTTCTTC	CASRYSPYNEQFF
TRBJ2-7	.	TRBD1	TRBV5-1	TGCGCCAGCAGCCCGGGACAGGGGTTATACGAGCAGTACTTC	CASSPGQGLYEQYF
TRBJ2-7	.	.	TRBV9	TGTGCCAGCAGTGCTAGTGGATACGAGCAGTACTTC	CASSASGYEQYF
TRBJ2-3	.	.	TRBV6-2/TRBV6-3	TGTGCCAGCAGTTCCGGGGTAGCGCAGTATTTT	CASSSGVAQYF
TRBJ1-5	.	.	TRBV24-1	TGTGCCGCCAGTGATTTGCAGGGTGGCCCCGATCAGCCCCAGCATTTT	CAASDLQGGPDQPQHF
TRBJ2-2	.	.	TRBV6-2/TRBV6-3	TGTGCCAGCAGTTACCTTCGCACCGGGGAGCTGTTTTTT	CASSYLRTGELFF
TRBJ2-3	few	.	TRBV28	TGTGCCACAGTACATCTACAGGTCAGCACAGATACGCAGTATTTT	CATVHLQVSTDTQYF
TRBJ2-7	.	.	TRBV2	TGTGCCAGCAGTGATGCTAGCGCCTACGAGCAGTACTTC	CASSDASAYEQYF
TRBJ2-1	.	.	TRBV6-5	TGTGCCAGCACCCTGGGCGGGATAGGTGACAATGAGCAGTTCTTC	CASTLGGIGDNEQFF
TRBJ1-5	.	TRBD1	TRBV29-1	TGCAGCGCCCGACAGGGAAGCAATCAGCCCCAGCATTTT	CSARQGSNQPQHF
TRBJ1-1	.	.	TRBV9	TGTGCCAGCAGCGTAGAGCCTGAGAACACTGAAGCTTTCTTT	CASSVEPENTEAFF
TRBJ2-3	.	TRBD1	TRBV6-1	TGTGCCAGCAGTGATCGACAGGGACAGCCTGGCACAGATACGCAGTATTTT	CASSDRQGQPGTDTQYF
TRBJ1-2	.	.	TRBV10-3	TGTGCCATCAGTGAGTCCGCCCGAGCCAGGGGAGTGGTCTATGGCTACACCTTC	CAISESARARGVVYGYTF
TRBJ1-6	.	.	TRBV15	TGTGCCACCAGCAGAGACAGGGATAATTCACCCCTCCACTTT	CATSRDRDNSPLHF
TRBJ2-2	.	TRBD2	TRBV9	TGTGCCAGCAGCGTATCCGGGAGGGACACCGGGGAGCTGTTTTTT	CASSVSGRDTGELFF
TRBJ2-1	.	TRBD2	TRBV3-1/TRBV3-2	TGTGCCAGCAGCCGGTTGGGAGGGTCCTACAATGAGCAGTTCTTC	CASSRLGGSYNEQFF
TRBJ2-1	.	TRBD2	TRBV6-6	TGTGCCAGCAGTTACTCTCCGGGACTAGCGGACAATGAGCAGTTCTTC	CASSYSPGLADNEQFF
TRBJ2-2	.	.	TRBV6-5	TGTGCCAGCAGTTCCCACAGCACCGGGGAGCTGTTTTTT	CASSSHSTGELFF
TRBJ2-3	.	TRBD2	TRBV6-5	TGTGCCAGCAGTTACTCGGGAGCGGGAGGGGGAGATACGCAGTATTTT	CASSYSGAGGGDTQYF
TRBJ2-5	.	.	TRBV7-9	TGTGCCAGCTTCACCGGGAGACAAGAGACCCAGTACTTC	CASFTGRQETQYF
TRBJ1-3	.	.	TRBV7-8	TGTGCCAGCAGCTTAGCAGGCAGGGGAGCAGGAAACACCATATATTTT	CASSLAGRGAGNTIYF
TRBJ2-2	.	.	TRBV19	TGTGCCAGTAGTTGGGGGAACACCGGGGAGCTGTTTTTT	CASSWGNTGELFF
TRBJ1-6	.	TRBD1	TRBV5-1	TGCGCCAGCAACTGGACAGGGGGTAATTCACCCCTCCACTTT	CASNWTGGNSPLHF
TRBJ1-4	.	.	TRBV3-1/TRBV3-2	TGTGCCAGCAGCCAAGAAGCTAATGAAAAACTGTTTTTT	CASSQEANEKLFF
TRBJ2-7	.	.	TRBV18	TGTGCCAGCGCCGGAGGAAACGAGCAGTACTTC	CASAGGNEQYF
TRBJ1-2	.	TRBD1	TRBV5-6	TGTGCCAGCAGCTTGGAACAGGGGTATGGCTACACCTTC	CASSLEQGYGYTF
TRBJ2-1	.	TRBD1	TRBV12-5	TGTGCTAGTGAAGGATTGGGGACAGGGGATTACAATGAGCAGTTCTTC	CASEGLGTGDYNEQFF
TRBJ1-4	.	TRBD1	TRBV18	TGTGCCAGCTCACGACAGGGGGCTAATGAAAAACTGTTTTTT	CASSRQGANEKLFF
TRBJ1-5	.	.	TRBV27	TGTGCCAGCAGGGGGACTACAGGGCCCCAGCATTTT	CASRGTTGPQHF
TRBJ2-7	once	.	TRBV30	TGTGCCTGGCAGGGGTTGTACGAGCAGTACTTC	CAWQGLYEQYF
TRBJ2-1	.	.	TRBV18	TGTGCCAGCTCACGCGGGACAGCCAATGAGCAGTTCTTC	CASSRGTANEQFF
TRBJ2-3	.	TRBD1	TRBV15	TGTGCCACCAGCAACAACAGGGGGCTCGGAGATACGCAGTATTTT	CATSNNRGLGDTQYF
TRBJ1-1	.	.	TRBV11-3	TGTGCCAGCAGCCGCGCTCATGAAGCTTTCTTT	CASSRAHEAFF
TRBJ1-3	.	.	TRBV2	TGTGCCAGCAGTACAGGGTTAGGAAACACCATATATTTT	CASSTGLGNTIYF
TRBJ1-2	.	.	TRBV3-1/TRBV3-2	TGTGCCAGCAGCCAAGATTTCGACTATGGCTACACCTTC	CASSQDFDYGYTF
TRBJ2-3	few	.	TRBV6-5	TGTGCCAGCAGTTACGGCGGGAGCACAGATACGCAGTATTTT	CASSYGGSTDTQYF
TRBJ1-2	.	.	TRBV28	TGTGCCAGCAGAACCACGGGCTATGGCTACACCTTC	CASRTTGYGYTF
TRBJ2-1	.	.	TRBV11-2	TGTGCCAGCAGCCTCGGACAGCCAAATGAGCAGTTCTTC	CASSLGQPNEQFF
TRBJ2-3	.	TRBD2	TRBV10-3	TGTGCCATCAGTGAGCTAGCGGGTGCTACGCAGTATTTT	CAISELAGATQYF
TRBJ1-2	.	.	TRBV30	TGTGCCTGGAGTGAACGACACGCCCGGGACTATGGCTACACCTTC	CAWSERHARDYGYTF
TRBJ2-7	once	.	TRBV25-1	TGTGCCAGCAGTGATTACCAGGTGAAATCAAGCTACGAGCAGTACTTC	CASSDYQVKSSYEQYF
TRBJ2-7	.	TRBD2	TRBV28	TGTGCCAGCATTAGCGGGGAGGCTTCCTACGAGCAGTACTTC	CASISGEASYEQYF
TRBJ1-1	.	TRBD1	TRBV12-3/TRBV12-4	TGTGCCAGCAGTCGACAGGGGGCCTCTGAAGCTTTCTTT	CASSRQGASEAFF